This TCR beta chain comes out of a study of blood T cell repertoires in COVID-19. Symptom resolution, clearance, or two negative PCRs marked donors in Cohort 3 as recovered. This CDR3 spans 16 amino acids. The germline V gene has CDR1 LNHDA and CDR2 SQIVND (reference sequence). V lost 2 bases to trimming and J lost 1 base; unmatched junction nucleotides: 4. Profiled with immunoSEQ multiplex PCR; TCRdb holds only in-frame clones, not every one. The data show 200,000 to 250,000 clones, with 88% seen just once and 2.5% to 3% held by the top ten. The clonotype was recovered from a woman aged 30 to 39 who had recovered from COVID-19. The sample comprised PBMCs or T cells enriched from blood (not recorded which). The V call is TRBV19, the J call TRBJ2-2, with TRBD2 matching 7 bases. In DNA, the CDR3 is TGTGCCAGTAGTATACTGGGCGGGGGGAACACCGGGGAGCTGTTTTTT. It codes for CASSILGGGNTGELFF. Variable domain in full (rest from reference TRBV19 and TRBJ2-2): DGGITQSPKYLFRKEGQNVTLSCEQNLNHDAMYWYRQDPGQGLRLIYYSQIVNDFQKGDIAEGYSVSREKKESFPLTVTSAQKNPTAFYLCASSILGGGNTGELFFGEGSRLTVL.